This TCR beta chain was sequenced for a study of shared clonotypes between healthy human individuals. Naive CD8 cells, CD45RO-negative and positively selected for CCR7, excluded terminally differentiated effector memory CD45RA+ cells. Overall study results and limits: Only blood samples were collected, and tissue repertoires likely differ.

The table came from immunoSEQ multiplex PCR; TCRdb's copy has only in-frame clones and leaves some out. The repertoire holds about 1,900,000 clones, about 95% seen once, with less than 1.5% in the top ten. The CDR3 contains 15 residues. Germline V gene sequence: CDR1 SGDLS, CDR2 YYNGEE. V was cut by 3 bases and J by 7 bases, with 14 bases left in between. Worth noting for this clone: Its antigen is not known.

The sample comprised naive CD8+ T cells sorted from blood. The clonotype originates from a man aged 18-30 years in good health. The chain couples TRBV9 to TRBJ1-6; weak D call: TRBD1 (5 bases). CDR3 amino acids: CASSALGGPNSPLHF. CDR3 nucleotides: TGTGCCAGCAGCGCCCTGGGGGGTCCCAATTCACCCCTCCACTTT. The full variable domain, its missing parts supplied by reference TRBV9 and TRBJ1-6, is DSGVTQTPKHLITATGQRVTLRCSPRSGDLSVYWYQQSLDQGLQFLIQYYNGEERAKGNILERFSAQQFPDLHSELNLSSLELGDSALYFCASSALGGPNSPLHFGNGTRLTVT.